This is a list of T cell receptor beta chains from one sample in a study of blood T cell repertoires in COVID-19. The data were produced by immunoSEQ multiplex PCR, yet TCRdb's version contains in-frame clones alone and is incomplete. The sample holds approximately 270,000 clones, 80% to 90% seen once. Source material: PBMCs or T cells enriched from blood (not recorded which). The origin of the receptors is a woman aged 25 to 39 who had recovered from COVID-19. Both conserved end residues are part of each CDR3. The order of the fields is CDR3 DNA, CDR3 protein, V gene, CDR3 length, J gene, D gene. The D gene is left open where the match is weak.

TGTGCCAGCAGTCCCGGGAATTTGAACACCGGGGAGCTGTTTTTT	CASSPGNLNTGELFF	TRBV28	15	TRBJ2-2	.
TGTGCCACATACACCACAGGGGCCCCAGATACGCAGTATTTT	CATYTTGAPDTQYF	TRBV5-5	14	TRBJ2-3	TRBD1
TGTGCCAGCAACCACGGAGCCTACGAGCAGTACTTC	CASNHGAYEQYF	TRBV6-5	12	TRBJ2-7	.
TGTGCCAGCAGTTTCCCGGGACAGGCAAATTCACCCCTCCACTTT	CASSFPGQANSPLHF	TRBV28	15	TRBJ1-6	TRBD1
TGTGCCAGCAGTATAACACAGGGGGCGCGGGACACTGAAGCTTTCTTT	CASSITQGARDTEAFF	TRBV28	16	TRBJ1-1	TRBD1
TGTGCCAGCTCACCACCGGGACAGGGGGCTTGTACCTTC	CASSPPGQGACTF	TRBV18	13	TRBJ1-2	TRBD1
TGCGCCAGCAGTGTGCGGGGCGAAAAACTGTTTTTT	CASSVRGEKLFF	TRBV5-1	12	TRBJ1-4	.
TGTGCCAGCAGTTTCAGGGGGACGGCCCAAGAGACCCAGTACTTC	CASSFRGTAQETQYF	TRBV28	15	TRBJ2-5	TRBD1
TGTGCCAGCAGTTGGAGCGGGGGGGTGACAGATACGCAGTATTTT	CASSWSGGVTDTQYF	TRBV2	15	TRBJ2-3	TRBD2
TGTGCCAGCAGTCGCGCTGGTGGCTACACCTTC	CASSRAGGYTF	TRBV28	11	TRBJ1-2	.
TGTGCCAGCAGCCCTCTGGACAGGGAGGGACACGAGCAGTACTTC	CASSPLDREGHEQYF	TRBV7-9	15	TRBJ2-7	.
TGTGCCAGTAGTATCAACCCCTGGACGGCGGGGGGCAATCAGCCCCAGCATTTT	CASSINPWTAGGNQPQHF	TRBV19	18	TRBJ1-5	.
TGTGCCAGCAGCCAACTAGCTCATACGCAGTATTTT	CASSQLAHTQYF	TRBV6-2/TRBV6-3	12	TRBJ2-3	.
TGTGCCAGCAGTGAAGCGGGACGGTGGGGCGGGGGCGAGCAGTACTTC	CASSEAGRWGGGEQYF	TRBV6-1	16	TRBJ2-7	TRBD2
TGTGCCAGCAGCCCGACAGTAGCCAAAAACATTCAGTACTTC	CASSPTVAKNIQYF	TRBV7-9	14	TRBJ2-4	.
TGTGCCAGCAGCTTAGCGGGAGGATACAATGAGCAGTTCTTC	CASSLAGGYNEQFF	TRBV11-3	14	TRBJ2-1	TRBD2
TGTGCCAGCAGCCAGACAGTGGCTGAAGCTTTCTTT	CASSQTVAEAFF	TRBV6-5	12	TRBJ1-1	.
TGTGCCAGCAGCTTGGGGACAGGCGTAAATCAGCCCCAGCATTTT	CASSLGTGVNQPQHF	TRBV11-2	15	TRBJ1-5	TRBD1
TGTGCCAGTAGTATAAGGTTAGGAGGACTTGGCTACACCTTC	CASSIRLGGLGYTF	TRBV19	14	TRBJ1-2	.
TGCGCCAGCAGCTTGGCTACCGGCAGGGGGTCCTACGAGCAGTACTTC	CASSLATGRGSYEQYF	TRBV5-1	16	TRBJ2-7	TRBD1
TGCAGCGTTGAAGATCGGGCAGGGTTTCCGAATGAGCAGTTCTTC	CSVEDRAGFPNEQFF	TRBV29-1	15	TRBJ2-1	.
TGCGCCAGCAGTCATTTTAACAGGGGTCGGGGCACTGAAGCTTTCTTT	CASSHFNRGRGTEAFF	TRBV23-1	16	TRBJ1-1	TRBD1
TGCGCCAGCAGCTCCGGGATCTCCATGAACACTGAAGCTTTCTTT	CASSSGISMNTEAFF	TRBV5-1	15	TRBJ1-1	.
TGTGCCACCAGCCAGGACAGTAACACTGAAGCTTTCTTT	CATSQDSNTEAFF	TRBV24-1	13	TRBJ1-1	.
TGTGCCAGCAGCCATCGGACAGGGCGGAAGGCCGGGGAGCTGTTTTTT	CASSHRTGRKAGELFF	TRBV5-8	16	TRBJ2-2	TRBD1
TGTGCCAGCAGTCCGACTAGCGGGAGCTACGAGCAGTACTTC	CASSPTSGSYEQYF	TRBV28	14	TRBJ2-7	TRBD2
TGTGCCAGTAGTACTCGGGGGGCCAATCAGCCCCAGCATTTT	CASSTRGANQPQHF	TRBV19	14	TRBJ1-5	.